These 19 T cell receptor beta chains came from one sample sequenced in a study of identical twins (dated by TCRdb to 2016 to 2017). Libraries were made using 5' RACE. Instrument on record: Illumina HiSeq 2000. Clones were called with MiXCR by TCRdb after fastp trimmed the public reads at Q25, and only in-frame beta chains were retained. Each record represents a unique CDR3 protein, reported with the most common genes and DNA among its rows. The table for this sample lists 250,000 or so distinct CDR3 sequences; about 8.3% of them were counted only once. The ten largest clones take up approximately 3% of the sample. This sample also appeared in a second study, on yellow fever vaccine responses in identical twins.

Sequenced: CD8+ T cells sorted from blood. The source is a woman aged 18-30 years in good health.

The chain carries TRBV3-1 and TRBJ2-7; 14 nucleotides match TRBD2. The germline CDR1 and CDR2 sequences are LGHDT and YNNKEL (reference sequence). V lost 4 bases to trimming and J lost 4 bases; unmatched junction nucleotides: 9. The CDR3 totals 17 residues. The CDR3: CASSPGLAGEGTYEQYF. As DNA, the CDR3 is TGTGCCAGCAGCCCGGGACTAGCGGGGGAAGGAACTTACGAGCAGTACTTC.

This clonotype was counted many times. This chain joins TRBV29-1 and TRBJ2-7; the match to TRBD2 covers 8 bases. CDR1 and CDR2 (germline): SQVTM, ANQGSEA. J was trimmed by 0 bases and V by 0 bases; bases with no gene match: 7. The length of the CDR3 is 16 residues. In nucleotides, the CDR3 is TGCAGCGTTGAAGATGGTAGCGGGGCGAGCTCCTACGAGCAGTACTTC. Translated, it gives CSVEDGSGASSYEQYF.

The genes are TRBV12-3 or TRBV12-4 and TRBJ1-1; 7 bases match TRBD1. This CDR3 is built from 15 residues. V lost 5 bases, J lost 0 bases, and 6 bases stayed unmatched. This CDR3 reads CASSTMTGMNTEAFF. The CDR3 DNA reads TGTGCCAGCAGTACCATGACAGGGATGAACACTGAAGCTTTCTTT.

A few counts support this clonotype. The rearrangement uses TRBV27 and TRBJ2-7, with D perhaps TRBD2 (5 bases). The germline V gene encodes CDR1 MNHEY and CDR2 SMNVEV (reference sequence). V gave up 2 bases and J gave up 6 bases, with 14 bases separating them. This CDR3 contains 14 residues. This chain's CDR3 is CASSLIYGVGEQYF. CDR3 in DNA: TGTGCCAGCAGTTTAATTTACGGGGTTGGCGAGCAGTACTTC.

The chain joins TRBV2 to TRBJ2-7; 9 positions agree with TRBD1. V trimming: 6 bases; J trimming: 2 bases; junction bases outside the gene matches: 5. Germline CDR1 SNHLY, CDR2 FYNNEI. CDR3 size: 14 residues. DNA for the CDR3: TGTGCCAGCAGGGGGACAGGGACCCCCTACGAGCAGTACTTC. Encoded protein: CASRGTGTPYEQYF.

This clonotype appeared a few times. The chain recombines TRBV27 with TRBJ2-4; a possible D gene is TRBD2 (6 bases). This CDR3 is built from 18 residues. Germline lookup yields CDR1 MNHEY and CDR2 SMNVEV (reference sequence). Between the trimmed V and J ends, which lost 6 bases and 0 bases, there was a span of 21 bases. CDR3 in amino acids: CASSPYQPGTLAKNIQYF. For the CDR3, the DNA is TGTGCCAGCAGCCCATACCAGCCCGGGACTTTAGCCAAAAACATTCAGTACTTC.

This clonotype was seen at least ten times. The chain joins TRBV7-9 to TRBJ2-7; D possibly corresponds to TRBD2 (6 bases). The length of the CDR3 is 14 residues. Germline V gene sequence: CDR1 SEHNR, CDR2 FQNEAQ (reference sequence). V lost 5 bases to trimming and J lost 5 bases, with 16 bases between them. The CDR3: CASSGGRGLHEQYF. Here the CDR3 DNA reads TGTGCCAGCAGCGGCGGCCGGGGGTTACACGAGCAGTACTTC.

The V and J genes are TRBV30 and TRBJ2-7, with a weak D call TRBD1 (6 bases). The length of the CDR3 is 13 residues. Germline values: CDR1 GTSNPN, CDR2 SVGIG (reference sequence). Trimming shortened V by 4 bases and J by 5 bases, and 15 bases separated the two germline ends. The CDR3 sequence is CAWNYRARDEQYF. CDR3 in DNA: TGTGCCTGGAATTACAGGGCGCGGGACGAGCAGTACTTC. The variable domain in full, with the rest retrieved from reference TRBV30 and TRBJ2-7, is SQTIHQWPATLVQPVGSPLSLECTVEGTSNPNLYWYRQAAGRGLQLLFYSVGIGQISSEVPQNLSASRPQDRQFILSSKKLLLSDSGFYLCAWNYRARDEQYFGPGTRLTVT.

This clonotype appeared once. The chain combines TRBV19 with TRBJ2-7, with 7 bases that match TRBD1. The CDR3 spans 13 residues. Per the germline V gene, CDR1 is LNHDA and CDR2 is SQIVND (reference sequence). The ends lost 5 bases at V and 5 bases at J; junction bases unmatched: 6. The CDR3 loop reads CASSPTGSDEQYF. The DNA for the CDR3 is TGTGCCAGTAGTCCGACAGGGTCGGACGAGCAGTACTTC.

In its sample, this clonotype was seen many times. CDR3 DNA sequence: TGTGCCAGCAGCCGGGAGGCAGGGGTGGCTTTTATTGCAGATACGCAGTATTTT. It encodes CASSREAGVAFIADTQYF. The chain joins TRBV5-5 to TRBJ2-3; maybe TRBD2 (7 bases). The CDR3 is 18 residues long. CDR1 and CDR2 (germline): SGHKS, YYEKEE (reference sequence). Trimming cost V 4 bases and J 4 bases, with 25 bases left between them.

This clonotype was detected only a few times. The chain couples TRBV4-3 to TRBJ2-7; the D is unclear. The V end was cut by 4 bases, the J end by 7 bases, with 17 bases between. The CDR3 has 14 amino acids. Germline V CDR1 and CDR2: LGHNA, YSLEER. The CDR3 DNA reads TGCGCCAGCAGCCCGTGGGCCGGGCTCGGGGAGCAGTACTTC. Translating gives CASSPWAGLGEQYF.

This clonotype appeared many times. In DNA, the CDR3 is TGTGCCAGCAGCCCAGATCAGGGGGCCACTGAAGCTTTCTTT. Protein: CASSPDQGATEAFF. This chain joins TRBV12-3 or TRBV12-4 and TRBJ1-1; 8 positions agree with TRBD1. V gave up 6 bases and J gave up 4 bases; unmatched junction bases: 7. CDR3 length: 14 amino acids.

In this sample, this clonotype turned up many times. CDR3 sequence (DNA): TGTGCCAGCATTACAGGGCCCGGGGAGCTGTTTTTT. Translated: CASITGPGELFF. The V call is TRBV7-9, the J call TRBJ2-2; weak D call: TRBD1 (6 bases). The V gene's germline CDR1 is SEHNR and CDR2 FQNEAQ (reference sequence). V lost 7 bases, J lost 6 bases, and 9 bases lay in between. This CDR3 is 12 amino acids long.

The chain recombines TRBV19 with TRBJ1-1; D is perhaps TRBD1 (5 bases). The CDR3 runs 12 residues. CDR1 and CDR2 (germline): LNHDA, SQIVND (reference sequence). Trimming took off 3 bases at V and 5 bases at J, with 7 bases between the two ends. CDR3 in amino acids: CASSMGLTEAFF. CDR3 nucleotide sequence: TGTGCCAGTAGTATGGGGCTTACTGAAGCTTTCTTT. Using reference TRBV19 and TRBJ1-1 for the parts outside the CDR3, the full variable domain is DGGITQSPKYLFRKEGQNVTLSCEQNLNHDAMYWYRQDPGQGLRLIYYSQIVNDFQKGDIAEGYSVSREKKESFPLTVTSAQKNPTAFYLCASSMGLTEAFFGQGTRLTVV.

The rearrangement joins TRBV7-6 to TRBJ1-3; D gene unclear. Germline V lookup: CDR1 SGHVS, CDR2 FNYEAQ. CDR3 size: 17 residues. V lost 0 bases to trimming and J lost 0 bases, with 12 bases between them. This CDR3 reads CASSLAPDGASGNTIYF. CDR3 nucleotide sequence: TGTGCCAGCAGCTTAGCGCCGGACGGAGCCTCTGGAAACACCATATATTTT.

In the case of this clonotype: A read error is possible here, since a much larger clone lies one base away. The chain employs TRBV5-1 and TRBJ2-7; D may be TRBD2 (5 bases). The CDR3 spans 14 residues. Germline V gene lookup returns CDR1 SGHRS and CDR2 YFSETQ. CDR3 region: CASSREGPLGEQNF. The DNA for the CDR3 is TGCGCCAGCAGCCGAGAGGGTCCCTTAGGAGAGCAGAACTTC.

This clonotype has only a few counts. The V and J genes are TRBV4-2 and TRBJ2-5, with unresolved D. The CDR3 runs 14 residues. Germline lookup yields CDR1 LGHNA and CDR2 YNFKEQ. Trimming stripped 3 bases from V and 5 bases from J, with 13 bases between. CDR3 sequence reads: CASSHGEASETQYF. The CDR3 DNA reads TGTGCCAGCAGCCACGGCGAGGCATCGGAGACCCAGTACTTC.

The CDR3 coding sequence is TGTGCCAGCAGATTAAAACAGGGGTACTATCTCGATCGCTACACCTTC. Protein sequence: CASRLKQGYYLDRYTF. The chain joins TRBV28 to TRBJ1-2, with TRBD1 matching over 7 bases. Germline CDR1 is MDHEN and CDR2 is SYDVKM. CDR3 length: 16 residues. With 6 bases clipped from V and 9 bases from J, the junction kept 19 bases outside the gene matches.

In this sample, this clonotype turned up a few times. The chain carries TRBV6-4 and TRBJ1-2; maybe TRBD1 (6 bases). The CDR3 consists of 12 residues. The V end lost 9 bases, the J end lost 5 bases, and 13 bases lay between the germline ends. The V gene's germline CDR1 is MRHNA and CDR2 SNTAGT. This CDR3 is CARLLDSYGYTF. In nucleotides, the CDR3 is TGTGCCAGACTCCTGGACAGTTATGGCTACACCTTC.